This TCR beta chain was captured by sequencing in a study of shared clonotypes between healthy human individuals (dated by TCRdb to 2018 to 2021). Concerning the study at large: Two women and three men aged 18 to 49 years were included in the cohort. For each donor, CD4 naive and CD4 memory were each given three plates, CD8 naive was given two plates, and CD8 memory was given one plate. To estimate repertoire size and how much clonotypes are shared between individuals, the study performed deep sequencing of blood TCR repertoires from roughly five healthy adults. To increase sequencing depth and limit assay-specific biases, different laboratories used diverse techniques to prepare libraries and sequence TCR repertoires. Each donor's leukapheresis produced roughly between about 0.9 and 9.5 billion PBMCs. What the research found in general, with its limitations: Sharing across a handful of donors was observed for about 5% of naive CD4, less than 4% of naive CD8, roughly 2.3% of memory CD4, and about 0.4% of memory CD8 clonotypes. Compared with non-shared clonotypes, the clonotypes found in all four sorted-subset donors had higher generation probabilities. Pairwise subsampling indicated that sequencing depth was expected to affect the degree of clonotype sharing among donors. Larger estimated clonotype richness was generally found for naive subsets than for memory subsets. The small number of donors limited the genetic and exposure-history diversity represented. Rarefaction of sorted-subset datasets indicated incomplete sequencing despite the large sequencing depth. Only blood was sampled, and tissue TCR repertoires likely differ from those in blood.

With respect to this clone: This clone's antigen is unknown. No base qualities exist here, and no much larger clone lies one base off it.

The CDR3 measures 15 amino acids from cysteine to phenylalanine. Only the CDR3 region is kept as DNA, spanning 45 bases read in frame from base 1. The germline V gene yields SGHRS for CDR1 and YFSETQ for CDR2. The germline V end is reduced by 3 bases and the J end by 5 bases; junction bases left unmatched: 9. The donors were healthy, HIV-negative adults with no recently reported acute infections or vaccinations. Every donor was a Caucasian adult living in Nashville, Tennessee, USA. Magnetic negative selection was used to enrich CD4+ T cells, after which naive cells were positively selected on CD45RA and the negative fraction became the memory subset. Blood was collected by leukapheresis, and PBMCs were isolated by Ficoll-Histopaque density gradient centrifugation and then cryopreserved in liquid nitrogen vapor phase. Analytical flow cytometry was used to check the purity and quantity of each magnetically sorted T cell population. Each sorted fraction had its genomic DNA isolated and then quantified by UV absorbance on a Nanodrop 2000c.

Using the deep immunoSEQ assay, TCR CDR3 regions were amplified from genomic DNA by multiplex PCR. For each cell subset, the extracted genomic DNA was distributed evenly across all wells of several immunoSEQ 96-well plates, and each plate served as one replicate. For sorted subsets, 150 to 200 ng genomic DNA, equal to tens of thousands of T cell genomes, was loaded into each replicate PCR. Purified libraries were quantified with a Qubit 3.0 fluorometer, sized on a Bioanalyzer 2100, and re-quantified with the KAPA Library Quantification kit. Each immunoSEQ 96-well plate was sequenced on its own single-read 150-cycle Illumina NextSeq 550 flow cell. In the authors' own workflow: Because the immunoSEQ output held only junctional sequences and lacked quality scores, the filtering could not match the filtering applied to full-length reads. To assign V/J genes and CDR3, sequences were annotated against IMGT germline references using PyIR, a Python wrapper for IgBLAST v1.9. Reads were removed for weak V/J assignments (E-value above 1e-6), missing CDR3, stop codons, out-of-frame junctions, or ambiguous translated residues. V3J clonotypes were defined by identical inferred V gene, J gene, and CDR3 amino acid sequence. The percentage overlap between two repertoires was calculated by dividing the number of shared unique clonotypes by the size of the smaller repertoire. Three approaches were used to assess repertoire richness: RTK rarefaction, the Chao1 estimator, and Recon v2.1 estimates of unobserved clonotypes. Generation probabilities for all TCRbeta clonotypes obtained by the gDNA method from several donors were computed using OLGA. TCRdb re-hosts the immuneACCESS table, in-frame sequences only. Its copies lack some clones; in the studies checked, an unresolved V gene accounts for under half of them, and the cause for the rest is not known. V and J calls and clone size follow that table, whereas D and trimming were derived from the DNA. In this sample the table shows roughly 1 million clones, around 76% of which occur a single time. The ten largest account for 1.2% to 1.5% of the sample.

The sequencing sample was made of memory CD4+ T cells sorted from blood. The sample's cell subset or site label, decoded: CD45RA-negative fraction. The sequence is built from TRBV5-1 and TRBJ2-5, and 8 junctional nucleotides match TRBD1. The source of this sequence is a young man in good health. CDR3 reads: CASSWTTGEAETQYF. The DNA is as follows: TGCGCCAGCAGCTGGACGACAGGGGAGGCGGAGACCCAGTACTTC.